This T cell receptor (beta chain) is drawn from a study of cytomegalovirus exposure and HLA in healthy donors (dated by TCRdb to about 2017). Describing the broader study: In an earlier analysis of under 750 of the donors, under 300 Gb of sequence data and 117 million unique TCR beta sequences from about 179 million T cells were reported. On average, about 200,000 unique TCR beta nucleotide sequences were sequenced per donor among a few hundred genotyped donors of the cohort, with 15% to 20% of those sequences being non-productive. Of the roughly 400 genotyped donors, approximately 80% were placed in the genetic ancestry cluster associated with self-reported Caucasian donors. The later analysis used no new phenotypic data to find candidate immune exposures, relying instead on TCR beta sequences and their occurrence across donors. Donor age, sex, ethnicity and CMV serostatus were compiled together with the repertoire data. An early release that covered more than 550 HLA-typed donors contained approximately 300 gigabases of sequencing data and 65 million to 100 million unique TCR sequences. Every discovery cohort repertoire had been produced on one sequencing platform. In a later analysis, previously published TCR beta repertoires from some 640 donors were re-analyzed and high-resolution HLA genotyping was added so that TCR occurrence patterns could be studied. HLA typing included class I and class II loci at four-digit resolution. A handful of DR-DQ haplotypes were handled as single units for association and clustering because linkage in the cohort was strong. Typing coverage differed by locus: A, B, C, DRB1 and DQB1 were typed in roughly 620-640 donors, DQA1 in 522, DPA1 in some 610, and DPB1 in just under 490. Genome-wide SNP genotypes for about 65% of the roughly 670 donors were used in a later genetic analysis, which treated that subset as a discovery cohort. In an earlier analysis of 587 of the donors, high-throughput TCR beta sequencing was used to judge whether each TCR beta V gene segment behaved as functional or pseudogenic. The study combined high-throughput TCR immunosequencing, statistical association of individual TCRs with disease status, and machine learning to predict cytomegalovirus infection status. Using immunosequencing, the study profiled T cell repertoires from 666 subjects and related those repertoires to cytomegalovirus serostatus. Besides the first cohort of under 700 subjects, a separate validation cohort made up of 90 to 150 different subjects was used. The study aimed to test whether cataloging public T cell receptors could reveal signatures of past pathogen exposure.

In the case of this clone: What this receptor recognizes is not known. No quality values exist for individual bases; no much larger clone is one base distant.

Libraries were prepared through the immunoSEQ multiplex PCR assay. For the multiplex PCR, a mixture combining 60 forward primers for TCR Vbeta segments and 13 reverse primers for TCR Jbeta segments was used. A multiplex PCR assay on genomic DNA amplified the CDR3 region of rearranged TCR beta genes. Amplified TCR beta libraries were sequenced as 87-base-pair reads on the Illumina HiSeq System. Concerning the study's data processing: A later analysis tallied around 82 million unique TCR beta chains across the 660 or so repertoires, and about 10 million of those chains were shared by two or more donors. Raw reads were error-corrected and collapsed into unique sequences with a nearest-neighbor algorithm that merged closely related sequences to remove PCR and sequencing errors. To assign V, D and J gene segments, CDR3 sequences were aligned to IMGT reference sequences. For a sequence to be retained, a match of at least six nucleotides to both a V gene segment and a J gene segment was required. Rearrangements were classified as productive when the CDR3 lacked stop codons and remained in frame with V and J, and all other rearrangements were classified as non-productive. CDR3 was defined according to IMGT convention as the region running from the second conserved V-encoded cysteine to the conserved J-encoded phenylalanine. The earlier analysis of fewer than 700 of the donors excluded sequences that lacked an unambiguous match to a single V gene segment. In an earlier analysis of 587 of the donors, V segments were called functional above 56.7% productive rearrangements and were called segregating when the between-donor standard deviation exceeded 5%. A statistical classification framework was built to diagnose cytomegalovirus status from the catalog of TCR beta chain sequences. V and J gene assignment, in a later analysis, came from comparing TCR nucleotide sequences with IMGT/GENE-DB human TR gene sequences. Using the TCRdist pipeline, a later analysis assigned CDR3 sequences along with most-parsimonious VDJ recombination scenarios. A later analysis defined each TCR beta chain by its CDR3 amino acid sequence plus V-gene family, and excluded reads lacking a unique V-gene family. A later analysis removed nearly 600 highly shared, low-generation-probability nucleotide sequences to deal with suspected cross-contamination and a sequencing artifact. In a later analysis, a clonal expansion index for each public chain was calculated from normalized within-repertoire ranks of inferred template counts. In a later analysis, generation probabilities were computed with a VDJ recombination model fitted to out-of-frame rearrangements, and the resulting probabilities were checked against IGoR. In a later analysis, TCR-TCR, TCR-HLA and TCR-CMV co-occurrence was scored with hypergeometric tests, and a repertoire-size bias correction was applied to TCR pairs. False discovery rates were estimated in a later analysis by permuting HLA or CMV assignments 20 times. A later analysis grouped co-occurring TCRs with DBSCAN, adding TCRdist sequence similarity when clustering within HLA-allele-positive subsets. Repertoires with fewer than 30,000 or more than 120,000 public chains were left out of co-occurrence clustering, as were roughly five repertoires with anomalous nucleotide sharing. TCRdb re-hosts the immuneACCESS table, in-frame sequences only. Its copies lack some clones; in the studies checked, an unresolved V gene accounts for under half of them, and the cause for the rest is not known. The V and J calls and clone size are taken from that table; D and trimming were inferred from the DNA. The sample records tens of thousands of clones, about 89% of which are singletons. Of the sample, about 8.6% falls within the top ten clones.

General study outcomes and caveats: Assigning TCR associations to individual alleles was difficult when HLA alleles, especially DR and DQ, strongly co-occurred. A total of roughly 160 TCR beta chains were listed by the study as associated with cytomegalovirus. The cohort was sequenced for TCR beta chains only, and without alpha or paired-chain data the features that could be detected were limited. In an earlier analysis of some 500 of the donors, most TCR beta V segments were observed in productive rearrangements about 90% or about 30% of the time, broadly matching IMGT annotations. Because HLA typing was missing for some donors at each locus, association tests included only the typed subset. Several of the top co-occurrence clusters appeared to be linked to parvovirus B19, influenza, CMV and Epstein-Barr virus, according to a later analysis. Most TCR sequences were seen in very few donors, while some public TCRs were found in many individuals. A later genetic analysis reported fewer N-insertions in productive TCRs among donors in an Asian-associated ancestry cluster than the roughly 650-donor mean. Sequencing depth was assumed to be roughly uniform across donors in the presence/absence analyses, though that assumption may not hold. The authors suggested that the approach could potentially be extended to other disease states and immunological phenotypes. A further reported finding was that TCR beta sequences accurately predicted the HLA-A and HLA-B alleles for most subjects in the first cohort. The classifier was reported to diagnose cytomegalovirus status with high specificity and sensitivity in both the original and validation cohorts. According to a later analysis, TCR association rates differed among HLA loci, with DRB1 alleles showing the most associated TCRs and HLA-C alleles showing the fewest. A few of the identified cytomegalovirus-associated TCR beta chains were confirmed in vitro to be specific for cytomegalovirus antigens. At a false discovery rate of 0.05, a later analysis linked 15,000 to 20,000 TCR beta sequences to specific HLA alleles. Some IMGT-functional V segments, including TRBV6-2 and TRBV6-3, could not be told apart with the 87-base-pair reads, so those segments were excluded. Compared with equally common non-associated chains, HLA-associated TCR beta chains in a later analysis were more clonally expanded and had lower generation probabilities. In a later genetic analysis, a missense DCLRE1C variant was associated with V-gene and J-gene trimming of TCR beta chains, and the association was replicated in an independent cohort. Most CMV-associated TCR beta chains appeared to be HLA-restricted in a later analysis, and the HLA associations seemed to be driven largely by CMV exposure. A cluster of highly shared sequence variants was judged likely to be a technical artifact of the sequencing pipeline. The earlier analysis of nearly 600 of the donors excluded about 16 rarely observed V segments, including chromosome 9 orphons, because counts were too low. For the cohort, immune exposure information was limited to CMV serostatus. Linkage disequilibrium might explain the correlated functional status among segregating V segments, but an unknown experimental factor could not be excluded.

In total, over 600 healthy bone marrow donors made up the cohort. At the time of sampling, every cohort member was nominally healthy, though immune exposures that went unrecorded were likely present. The donor was CMV seropositive and belonged to the group of a few hundred seropositive cohort members. A peripheral blood sample was collected from each donor, and TCR beta sequencing was performed on peripheral blood mononuclear cells. The Qiagen DNeasy Blood Extraction Kit was used to extract genomic DNA from the blood cell samples. CDR1 and CDR2 (MNHEY, SMNVEV) derive from the germline V gene (reference sequence). From the cysteine up to the phenylalanine, the CDR3 has a length of 15 residues. The retained sequence is limited to the CDR3, 45 bases, with the frame set at the first base. V loses 5 bases at its end and J loses 4 bases; junction bases beyond the gene matches: 7.

The chain employs TRBV27 and TRBJ2-2; the central 7 bases match TRBD1. The receptor was derived from a man aged 30 to 39 in good health and CMV-seropositive. Input material: PBMCs. The encoded CDR3 is CASSIRDSGTGELFF. The sequenced DNA is TGTGCCAGCAGTATCCGGGACAGTGGCACCGGGGAGCTGTTTTTT.